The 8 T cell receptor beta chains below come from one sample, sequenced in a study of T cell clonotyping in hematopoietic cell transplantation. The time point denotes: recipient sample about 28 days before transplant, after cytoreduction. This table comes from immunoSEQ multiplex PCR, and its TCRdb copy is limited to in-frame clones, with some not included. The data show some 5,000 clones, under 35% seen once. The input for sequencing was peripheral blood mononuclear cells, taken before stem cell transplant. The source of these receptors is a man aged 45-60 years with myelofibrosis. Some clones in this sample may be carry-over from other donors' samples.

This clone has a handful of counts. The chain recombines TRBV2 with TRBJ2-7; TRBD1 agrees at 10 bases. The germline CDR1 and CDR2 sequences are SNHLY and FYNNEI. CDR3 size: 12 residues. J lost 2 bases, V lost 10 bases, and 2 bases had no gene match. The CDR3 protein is CAIGQGAYEQYF. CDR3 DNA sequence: TGTGCCATTGGACAGGGGGCCTACGAGCAGTACTTC.

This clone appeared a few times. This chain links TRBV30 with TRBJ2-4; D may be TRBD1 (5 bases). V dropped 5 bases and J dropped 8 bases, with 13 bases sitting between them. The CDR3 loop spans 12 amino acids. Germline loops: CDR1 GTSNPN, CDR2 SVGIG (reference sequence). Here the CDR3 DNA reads TGTGCCTGGGGCCCCCTAGGGGACATTCAGTACTTC. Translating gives CAWGPLGDIQYF.

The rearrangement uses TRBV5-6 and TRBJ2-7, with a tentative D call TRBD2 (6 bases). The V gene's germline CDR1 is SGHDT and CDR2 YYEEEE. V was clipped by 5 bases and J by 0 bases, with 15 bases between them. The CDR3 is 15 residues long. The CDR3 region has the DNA TGTGCCAGCAGGCGTCGGGGCGGGATCTCCTACGAGCAGTACTTC. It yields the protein CASRRRGGISYEQYF.

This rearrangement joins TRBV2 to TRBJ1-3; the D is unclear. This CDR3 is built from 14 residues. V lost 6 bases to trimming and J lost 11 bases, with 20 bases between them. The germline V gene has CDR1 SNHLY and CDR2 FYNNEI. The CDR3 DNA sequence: TGTGCCAGCAGACCCGACCACGGGCCGGATTCCATATATTTT. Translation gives CASRPDHGPDSIYF.

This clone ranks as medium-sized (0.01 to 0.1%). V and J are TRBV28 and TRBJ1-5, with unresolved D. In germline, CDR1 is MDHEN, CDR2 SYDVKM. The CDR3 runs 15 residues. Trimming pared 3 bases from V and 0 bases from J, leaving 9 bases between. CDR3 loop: CASSFPEDSNQPQHF. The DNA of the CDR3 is TGTGCCAGCAGTTTTCCCGAGGATAGCAATCAGCCCCAGCATTTT.

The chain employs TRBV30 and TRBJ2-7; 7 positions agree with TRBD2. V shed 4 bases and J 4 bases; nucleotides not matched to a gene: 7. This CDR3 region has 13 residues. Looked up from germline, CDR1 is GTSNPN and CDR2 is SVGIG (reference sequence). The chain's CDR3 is CAWKSASGYEQYF. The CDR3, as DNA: TGTGCCTGGAAGTCGGCTAGCGGATACGAGCAGTACTTC.

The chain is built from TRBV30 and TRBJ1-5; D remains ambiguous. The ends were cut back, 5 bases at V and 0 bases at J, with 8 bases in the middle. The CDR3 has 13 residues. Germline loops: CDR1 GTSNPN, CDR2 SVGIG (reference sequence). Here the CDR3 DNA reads TGTGCCTGGGGGTCTAATAGCAATCAGCCCCAGCATTTT. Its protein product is CAWGSNSNQPQHF.

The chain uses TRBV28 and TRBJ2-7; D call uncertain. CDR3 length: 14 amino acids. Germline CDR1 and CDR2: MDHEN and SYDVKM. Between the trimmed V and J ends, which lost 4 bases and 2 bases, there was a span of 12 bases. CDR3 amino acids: CASSYVGGAYEQYF. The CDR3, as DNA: TGTGCCAGCAGTTACGTTGGTGGCGCCTACGAGCAGTACTTC.